Listed here are 26 T cell receptor beta chains from one sample, sequenced in a study of multiple sclerosis patients with progressive multifocal leukoencephalopathy (dated by TCRdb to the late 2010s). Read against the paper, the sample's time point label means: 12 to 13 months of natalizumab therapy. What the treatment or condition label conveys for this sample: on natalizumab therapy at sampling. Libraries were prepared through the immunoSEQ multiplex PCR assay. Imported from immuneACCESS, the table was reduced by TCRdb to in-frame sequences with V and J called. These copies leave out some clones; in studies compared against another copy, an unresolved V gene accounts for under half, and the cause of the remainder is not known. The sample table records 24,000 or so clones; around 90% of these occur just once. Of the sample, around 2.5% is held by the ten largest clones. The input for sequencing was PBMCs, taken from a patient treated with natalizumab. The receptors were gathered from a man aged 25-40 years with multiple sclerosis.

The chain recombines TRBV18 with TRBJ2-5; 7 bases line up with TRBD1. Unmatched junction bases numbered 16, after V lost 6 bases and J lost 9 bases. The CDR3 is 15 amino acids. Looked up from germline, CDR1 is KGHSH and CDR2 is LQKENI. CDR3 sequence reads: CASSRPRDSLTAQYF. In DNA form, the CDR3 reads TGTGCCAGCTCTCGTCCCCGGGACAGCTTAACGGCCCAGTACTTC.

The rearrangement uses TRBV28 and TRBJ2-4, with TRBD2 identical over 8 bases. With 8 bases clipped from V and 3 bases from J, the junction kept 3 bases outside the gene matches. The CDR3 is 13 residues long. Germline CDR1 is MDHEN and CDR2 is SYDVKM. In DNA form, the CDR3 reads TGTGCCAGCGGTAGCGGGGACAAAAACATTCAGTACTTC. Translated, it gives CASGSGDKNIQYF.

The chain combines TRBV27 with TRBJ2-3, with 7 bases that match TRBD1. There are 14 residues in the CDR3. Unmatched junction bases numbered 3, after V lost 4 bases and J lost 2 bases. Germline V gene lookup returns CDR1 MNHEY and CDR2 SMNVEV (reference sequence). The CDR3 coding sequence is TGTGCCAGCAGTTCCGACAGGGACACAGATACGCAGTATTTT. It yields the protein CASSSDRDTDTQYF.

CDR3 DNA sequence: TGTGCCAGCAGCTTCCAGGGGGCGAATGGCTACACCTTC. Translating it yields CASSFQGANGYTF. The rearrangement uses TRBV5-4 and TRBJ1-2; 8 bases agree with TRBD1. Germline trimming cut 2 bases from V and 6 bases from J; bases unmatched to any gene: 3. The CDR3 contains 13 residues. Germline CDR1 and CDR2: SGHNT and YYREEE (reference sequence).

The chain joins TRBV5-1 to TRBJ2-7; 7 bases are a match to TRBD1. The CDR3 loop spans 14 amino acids. V trimming: 2 bases; J trimming: 2 bases; junction bases outside the gene matches: 4. Germline V CDR1 and CDR2: SGHRS, YFSETQ. CDR3 region: CASSFDRATYEQYF. In DNA form, the CDR3 reads TGCGCCAGCAGCTTCGACAGGGCTACCTACGAGCAGTACTTC. The whole variable domain, filled in from reference TRBV5-1 and TRBJ2-7, reads KAGVTQTPRYLIKTRGQQVTLSCSPISGHRSVSWYQQTPGQGLQFLFEYFSETQRNKGNFPGRFSGRQFSNSRSEMNVSTLELGDSALYLCASSFDRATYEQYFGPGTRLTVT.

In its sample, this clone was seen a few times. The CDR3, as DNA: TGTGCCAGCAGATTATCCGGGCCCTACGAGCAGTACGTC. It specifies CASRLSGPYEQYV. The gene calls are TRBV6-1 and TRBJ2-7; D gene ambiguous. The CDR3 extends over 13 amino acids. Germline CDR1 reads MNHNS; CDR2 reads SASEGT. V lost 6 bases and J lost 2, with 11 bases in between.

This chain uses TRBV7-3 with TRBJ2-5, with 9 positions matching TRBD1. The germline gives CDR1 SGHTA, CDR2 FQGTGA. The junction had 9 bases not matched to a gene; V was cut back by 5 bases and J by 5 bases. CDR3 length: 15 amino acids. The CDR3 here is CASSPRGQGPETQYF. In DNA form, the CDR3 reads TGTGCCAGCAGCCCACGGGGACAGGGACCGGAGACCCAGTACTTC.

The rearrangement links TRBV30 to TRBJ1-2, with D perhaps matching TRBD1 (6 bases). The ends were cut back, 0 bases at V and 8 bases at J, with 13 bases in the middle. The CDR3 covers 13 residues. Per germline, CDR1 GTSNPN and CDR2 SVGIG (reference sequence). The CDR3 region is CAWSVPQGGGYTF. CDR3 DNA sequence: TGTGCCTGGAGTGTCCCACAGGGAGGAGGCTACACCTTC. The full variable domain, completed using reference TRBV30 and TRBJ1-2, is SQTIHQWPATLVQPVGSPLSLECTVEGTSNPNLYWYRQAAGRGLQLLFYSVGIGQISSEVPQNLSASRPQDRQFILSSKKLLLSDSGFYLCAWSVPQGGGYTFGSGTRLTVV.

The chain's CDR3 is CASSIIARGEGEQFF. DNA for the CDR3: TGTGCCAGTAGTATAATCGCCAGGGGGGAAGGTGAGCAGTTCTTC. The rearrangement joins TRBV19 to TRBJ2-1; D may be TRBD1 (7 bases). V was trimmed by 2 bases and J by 9 bases, leaving 17 bases between them. The length of the CDR3 is 15 residues. CDR1 and CDR2 (germline): LNHDA, SQIVND (reference sequence).

The chain joins TRBV11-2 to TRBJ1-1; 7 positions agree with TRBD1. V was pared by 8 bases and J by 7 bases, with 10 bases of the junction left unmatched. This CDR3 contains 13 residues. Germline assignment: CDR1 SGHAT and CDR2 FQNNGV. The CDR3 DNA reads as TGTGCCAGCTTCGGACAGGAAGCTTATGAAGCTTTCTTT. The encoded protein is CASFGQEAYEAFF.

This chain uses TRBV14 with TRBJ1-5; D not certain. Germline CDR1 SGHDN, CDR2 FVKESK. With 5 bases removed from V and 7 bases from J, the gap between germline ends came to 12 bases. CDR3 size: 13 residues. In DNA, the CDR3 is TGTGCCAGCAGCGACGGCGGAGGACAGCCCCAGCATTTT. This gives the protein CASSDGGGQPQHF. Looking up the rest from reference TRBV14 and TRBJ1-5 gives the full variable domain: EAGVTQFPSHSVIEKGQTVTLRCDPISGHDNLYWYRRVMGKEIKFLLHFVKESKQDESGMPNNRFLAERTGGTYSTLKVQPAELEDSGVYFCASSDGGGQPQHFGDGTRLSIL.

With regard to this clone: A junction boundary mismatches the germline segment, possibly from a read error. The same CDR3 is also encoded by other DNA sequences in this sample. The rearrangement uses TRBV9 and TRBJ2-2; no definite D call. This CDR3 comprises 15 residues. Germline CDR1 is SGDLS and CDR2 is YYNGEE. The CDR3 region has the DNA TGCGCCAGCAGCGTAGGGCCCAGAAACACCGGGGAGCTGTTTTTT. It specifies CASSVGPRNTGELFF.

This chain joins TRBV7-2 and TRBJ2-3; D remains ambiguous. V gave up 4 bases and J gave up 0 bases, with 11 bases separating them. Looked up from germline, CDR1 is SGHTA and CDR2 is FQGNSA. The CDR3 loop spans 15 amino acids. CDR3 nucleotide sequence: TGTGCCAGCAGCTCCCTCGGCGGAAGCACAGATACGCAGTATTTT. This encodes CASSSLGGSTDTQYF.

The CDR3 sequence is CASSSDRESYNEQFF. In DNA form, the CDR3 reads TGTGCCAGCAGCTCAGACAGGGAATCCTACAATGAGCAGTTCTTC. V gene TRBV21-1 combines with J gene TRBJ2-1; the listed D gene, TRBD1, was not tested against the DNA. TRBV21-1 is assigned pseudogene status. The CDR3 runs 15 residues.

The genes are TRBV19 and TRBJ1-1; D is undetermined. Germline assignment: CDR1 LNHDA and CDR2 SQIVND (reference sequence). The CDR3 totals 14 residues. V lost 3 bases to trimming and J lost 6 bases, with 14 bases between them. CDR3 nucleotide sequence: TGTGCCAGTAGTATTTTGGACCCCCTCGCTGAAGCTTTCTTT. Encoded protein: CASSILDPLAEAFF.

This clone was counted once. V and J are TRBV6-5 and TRBJ1-1, with D maybe TRBD1 (5 bases). The length of the CDR3 is 14 residues. The V end was cut by 6 bases, the J end by 1 base, with 12 bases between. CDR1 is MNHEY, CDR2 SVGAGI, per germline. CDR3 in amino acids: CASSWGTANTEAFF. CDR3 nucleotides: TGTGCCAGCAGCTGGGGGACGGCGAACACTGAAGCTTTCTTT.

This chain links TRBV11-2 with TRBJ2-5; D ambiguous. The J call could be wrong; TRBJ2-7 is a better fit for the DNA end. The CDR3 is made up of 13 amino acids. CDR1 and CDR2 from the germline V gene are SGHAT and FQNNGV. The CDR3 coding sequence is TGTGCCAGCAGCTCGGTACAGATTTACGAGCAGTACTTC. It translates to CASSSVQIYEQYF.

This chain uses TRBV2 with TRBJ2-3; the D gene is possibly TRBD2 (5 bases). V was clipped by 7 bases and J by 6 bases, with 14 bases between them. This CDR3 is 13 amino acids long. CDR1 and CDR2 from the germline V gene are SNHLY and FYNNEI. In DNA, the CDR3 is TGTGCCAGCATGAAGAATGGCGGGGATACGCAGTATTTT. Its translation is CASMKNGGDTQYF.

The V gene is TRBV7-9, the J gene TRBJ2-2; 9 bases map to TRBD2. Trimming cost V 2 bases and J 1 base; bases outside gene matches: 5. The germline V gene encodes CDR1 SEHNR and CDR2 FQNEAQ (reference sequence). The CDR3 runs to 17 residues. The CDR3 here is CASSLKQLAGNTGELFF. As DNA, the CDR3 is TGTGCCAGCAGCTTAAAGCAACTAGCGGGGAACACCGGGGAGCTGTTTTTT.

The chain has TRBV25-1 and TRBJ2-1, with D perhaps matching TRBD1 (5 bases). The CDR3 is 17 amino acids. Germline CDR1 MGHDK, CDR2 SYGVNS. Trimming stripped 4 bases from V and 2 bases from J, with 18 bases between. Here the CDR3 reads CASSGHSGHAAYNEQFF. The DNA for the CDR3 is TGTGCCAGCAGTGGACATTCCGGACACGCTGCCTACAATGAGCAGTTCTTC.

In this sample, this clone turned up once. Distinct nucleotide sequences in the sample also encode this CDR3. The chain has TRBV6-6 and TRBJ2-5, with 8 bases identical to TRBD1. Per germline, CDR1 MNHNY and CDR2 SVGAGI (reference sequence). The V gene end was trimmed by 6 bases and the J gene end by 3 bases; junction bases not matched to a gene: 3. The CDR3 has 13 amino acids. Written as DNA, the CDR3 is TGTGCCAGCAGGCCGACAGGGGAAGAGACCCAGTACTTC. Translating gives CASRPTGEETQYF.

The CDR3 loop is CSVPLGGMETQYF. The DNA for the CDR3 is TGCAGCGTCCCCCTGGGGGGGATGGAGACCCAGTACTTC. The chain links TRBV29-1 to TRBJ2-5; 7 nucleotides match TRBD2. This CDR3 spans 13 amino acids. With V trimmed by 6 bases and J by 5 bases, 9 bases remained unmatched. Germline values: CDR1 SQVTM, CDR2 ANQGSEA.

The chain joins TRBV28 to TRBJ2-7; 9 bases fit TRBD1. With 5 bases clipped from V and 5 bases from J, the junction kept 10 bases outside the gene matches. This CDR3 has 15 residues. Germline values: CDR1 MDHEN, CDR2 SYDVKM. The CDR3 nucleotides read TGTGCCAGCAGTCAAGCCGGGACAGGGATCAACGAGCAGTACGTC. Translated: CASSQAGTGINEQYV.

This clone has only a few counts. The chain joins TRBV5-8 to TRBJ1-2, with D unresolved. Germline CDR1 reads SGHTS; CDR2 reads YDEGEE. Trimming stripped 3 bases from V and 7 bases from J, with 10 bases between. CDR3 length equals 12 residues. CDR3 in amino acids: CASSSRQLGYTF. CDR3 sequence (DNA): TGTGCCAGCAGCTCCAGGCAGCTTGGCTACACCTTC.

This clone was observed a single time. The genes are TRBV18 and TRBJ1-5; D might be TRBD1 (5 bases). CDR3 length equals 14 residues. Germline assignment: CDR1 KGHSH and CDR2 LQKENI. V was pared by 5 bases and J by 7 bases, with 15 bases between. The CDR3 DNA reads as TGTGCCAGCTCAATTCGCAGGGCGTCCCAGCCCCAGCATTTT. It specifies CASSIRRASQPQHF.

CDR3 bases: TGTGCCAGCAGTTACTCGCCATGGCTAACCACAGATACGCAGTATTTT. This translates into CASSYSPWLTTDTQYF. The chain carries TRBV6-6 and TRBJ2-3; D call uncertain. The CDR3 has 16 amino acids. Trimming cost V 0 bases and J 2 bases, with 12 bases left between them. The germline V gene encodes CDR1 MNHNY and CDR2 SVGAGI (reference sequence).